This T cell receptor (beta chain) was sequenced for a study of CD8+ T cells in alopecia areata. Stated treatment: oral pan-JAK inhibitor, 5-10 mg twice daily. V lost 2 bases and J lost 5, with 15 bases in between. CDR1 is SQVTM, CDR2 ANQGSEA, per germline. The CDR3 loop spans 14 amino acids. Reverse transcription of extracted RNA yielded cDNA, which provided the sequencing template. Libraries were prepared by immunoSEQ multiplex PCR; TCRdb keeps only in-frame clonotypes and omits some of them. Among 150,000 to 250,000 clones listed, about 60% were seen once. The receptor was isolated from a human donor with alopecia areata. V is TRBV29-1 and J is TRBJ2-5, with D possibly TRBD2 on 5 matching bases. The specimen was CD4+ T cells sorted from blood, collected at week 4, from a patient treated with tofacitinib. The CDR3 region is CSVELRGIGETQYF. The CDR3 DNA is TGCAGCGTTGAATTACGAGGGATAGGGGAGACCCAGTACTTC.